The 12 T cell receptor beta chains below all came from one sample that was sequenced in a study of cytomegalovirus exposure and HLA in healthy donors. It was with 60 Vbeta and 13 Jbeta primers that the PCR ran. Only in-frame clones appear in the TCRdb table, and some are missing; sequencing was by immunoSEQ multiplex PCR. Of some 180,000 clones listed, around 80% were seen once; the top ten hold 1.5% to 2%. Input material: PBMCs. These receptors were collected from a woman aged 25 to 39 in good health and CMV-seronegative.

The chain has TRBV2 and TRBJ2-5; 7 positions match TRBD2. The germline gives CDR1 SNHLY, CDR2 FYNNEI. This CDR3 has 17 residues. The J segment lost 2 bases and the V segment lost 6 bases, leaving 15 bases of the junction unmatched. The CDR3, as DNA: TGTGCCAGCAGGGAGCAGTCGAGCGGGGCCTTTCAAGAGACCCAGTACTTC. This translates into CASREQSSGAFQETQYF. Based on the CDR3 plus reference TRBV2 and TRBJ2-5, the full variable domain is EPEVTQTPSHQVTQMGQEVILRCVPISNHLYFYWYRQILGQKVEFLVSFYNNEISEKSEIFDDQFSVERPDGSNFTLKIRSTKLEDSAMYFCASREQSSGAFQETQYFGPGTRLLVL.

The V gene is TRBV2, the J gene TRBJ2-7; D remains ambiguous. Trimming cost V 6 bases and J 2 bases, with 5 bases left between them. The CDR3 consists of 11 residues. Per the germline V gene, CDR1 is SNHLY and CDR2 is FYNNEI. This chain's CDR3 is CASSEAYEQYF. CDR3 DNA: TGTGCCAGCAGCGAGGCCTACGAGCAGTACTTC.

This sequence joins TRBV7-9 and TRBJ1-1; D is possibly TRBD1 (5 bases). This CDR3 has 14 amino acids. CDR1 is SEHNR, CDR2 FQNEAQ, per germline (reference sequence). V was pared by 1 base and J by 1 base, with 7 bases between. As DNA, the CDR3 is TGTGCCAGCAGCTTAGAGCAGGGGAACACTGAAGCTTTCTTT. Translated, it gives CASSLEQGNTEAFF.

The CDR3 reads CASSQSRRPESEQYF. The CDR3 DNA reads as TGCGCCAGCAGTCAATCCCGCCGCCCCGAGAGCGAGCAGTACTTC. The J gene is TRBJ2-7, the V gene TRBV23-1; no clear D. TRBV23-1 is an ORF, with its function uncertain. The CDR3 length is 15 residues. The ends were cut back, 0 bases at V and 6 bases at J, with 15 bases in the middle.

The chain joins TRBV12-5 to TRBJ1-4; no firm D call. The CDR3 consists of 13 residues. V was pared by 1 base and J by 11 bases, with 11 bases between. Germline CDR1 is LGHNT and CDR2 is FRNRAP. CDR3 amino acids: CASGLEGGVKLFF. CDR3 nucleotide sequence: TGTGCTAGTGGTTTGGAAGGCGGGGTGAAACTGTTTTTT.

V usage is TRBV5-1 and J usage is TRBJ1-1, with TRBD1 as a possible D gene (6 bases). Germline loops: CDR1 SGHRS, CDR2 YFSETQ. The CDR3 sequence is 13 residues long. The V and J ends lost 2 bases and 5 bases respectively, with 10 bases between them. For the CDR3, the DNA is TGCGCCAGCAGCTTTTCAGGGGTTACTGAAGCTTTCTTT. It encodes CASSFSGVTEAFF.

The V call is TRBV4-2, the J call TRBJ2-5; a possible D gene is TRBD2 (5 bases). Trimming shortened V by 4 bases and J by 4 bases, and 19 bases separated the two germline ends. This CDR3 is built from 16 residues. Germline V gives CDR1 LGHNA, CDR2 YNFKEQ. The CDR3 nucleotides are TGTGCCAGCAGCCCCACGACCCTAATTGCGGGAGAGACCCAGTACTTC. Protein product: CASSPTTLIAGETQYF.

The chain has TRBV19 and TRBJ2-3; a weak D match, TRBD2 (6 bases). CDR3 length: 16 amino acids. Germline V gene sequence: CDR1 LNHDA, CDR2 SQIVND (reference sequence). V lost 3 bases and J lost 2, with 15 bases in between. The CDR3 spells CASSMGGPGDTDTQYF. The CDR3 DNA follows: TGTGCCAGTAGTATGGGGGGACCTGGGGACACAGATACGCAGTATTTT.

This chain uses TRBV30 with TRBJ1-2; unclear D gene. The CDR3 sequence is 12 residues long. Germline CDR1 reads GTSNPN; CDR2 reads SVGIG (reference sequence). Trimming removed 6 bases at V and 8 bases at J, with 16 bases between. The CDR3 DNA reads as TGTGCCTGTCCCCTTTCGGTTCGCGGCTACACCTTC. Translating gives CACPLSVRGYTF.

V and J are TRBV5-1 and TRBJ2-3, with TRBD2 identical over 15 bases. Germline V lookup: CDR1 SGHRS, CDR2 YFSETQ. CDR3 length: 16 residues. After removal of 3 bases from V and 5 bases from J, the junction contained 4 bases not matched to a gene. CDR3: CASSSGLAGGQDTQYF. In DNA, the CDR3 is TGCGCCAGCAGCTCGGGACTAGCGGGGGGTCAAGATACGCAGTATTTT.

V is TRBV7-7 and J is TRBJ1-1; a possible D gene is TRBD1 (6 bases). The V gene lost 5 bases and the J gene lost 3 bases, with 22 bases spanning the gap. Per germline, CDR1 SSHAT and CDR2 FNYEAQ (reference sequence). This CDR3 is built from 17 residues. CDR3 amino acids: CASSPLNAGARYTEAFF. The DNA of the CDR3 is TGTGCCAGCAGCCCACTAAACGCAGGGGCCAGGTACACTGAAGCTTTCTTT.

The chain employs TRBV6-7 and TRBJ2-7; D gene unclear. TRBV6-7 is an ORF, with its function uncertain. The CDR3 has 12 residues. V was cut by 4 bases and J by 2 bases, with 6 bases left in between. The CDR3 reads CASSSPAYEQYF. CDR3 nucleotides: TGTGCCAGCAGTTCCCCCGCCTACGAGCAGTACTTC.